One and the same sample provided the 25 T cell receptor beta chains below, sequenced in a study of T cells in severe cutaneous drug reactions. Libraries were made by iRepertoire multiplex PCR with TCR subtype-specific primers for bulk and single-cell sequencing. TCRdb reprocessed the multiplex PCR reads, with one entry per CDR3 protein and no DNA. This sample's table reports fewer than 2,000 distinct CDR3 sequences. Carbamazepine had induced Stevens-Johnson syndrome or toxic epidermal necrolysis in the sequenced donors. Sequencing was done on a sample of PBMCs. The source of these receptors is a human donor with Stevens-Johnson syndrome, a severe cutaneous drug reaction.

By frequency, this clonotype registers medium-sized. This chain links TRBV5-1 with TRBJ2-3; TCRdb lists TRBD2, though no DNA is available to test this call. The germline V gene has CDR1 SGHRS and CDR2 YFSETQ. This CDR3 spans 18 amino acids. CDR3 loop: CASSYFPGLAAYTDTQYF.

This clonotype is deemed medium-sized by its frequency. The chain links TRBV28 to TRBJ2-5; lacking DNA, the TRBD1 call made by TCRdb goes unchecked. The CDR3 has 15 residues. Per germline, CDR1 MDHEN and CDR2 SYDVKM. The chain's CDR3 is CASSLSGKNLETQYF.

By frequency, this clonotype registers medium-sized (0.01 to 0.1%). J is TRBJ1-1 and V is TRBV4-1. CDR1 MGHRA and CDR2 YSYEKL come from the germline V gene. The CDR3 totals 14 residues. The CDR3 sequence: CASSQADTNTEAFF.

This clonotype is called large based on its frequency. V is TRBV27 and J is TRBJ2-1. Looked up from germline, CDR1 is MNHEY and CDR2 is SMNVEV (reference sequence). This CDR3 has 13 amino acids. CDR3: CASSLDFYNEQFF.

In terms of frequency, this clonotype is medium-sized (0.01 to 0.1%). The chain links TRBV12-3 or TRBV12-4 to TRBJ2-1; TCRdb designates TRBD1, a call that cannot be tested without DNA. This CDR3 comprises 17 residues. CDR3 region: CASSLLGGEIPNNEQFF.

This sequence joins TRBV20-1 and TRBJ2-3. The V gene's germline CDR1 is DFQATT and CDR2 SNEGSKA (reference sequence). The CDR3 consists of 13 residues. The CDR3 reads CSARVGLQDTQYF.

This clonotype counts as medium-sized by frequency. CDR3 in amino acids: CASWKRGGSTDTQYF. This rearrangement joins TRBV6-2 or TRBV6-3 to TRBJ2-3; the D call of TRBD2 rests on TCRdb alone, since no DNA is present to check it. The germline V gene encodes CDR1 MNHEY and CDR2 SVGEGT. This CDR3 contains 15 residues.

The V and J genes are TRBV20-1 and TRBJ2-1; TCRdb's assignment of TRBD2 cannot be checked, as there is no DNA. The CDR3 extends over 17 amino acids. CDR1 is DFQATT, CDR2 SNEGSKA, per germline (reference sequence). The chain's CDR3 is CSARDRDTSGHYNEQFF.

The chain's CDR3 is CASSWDLRGYEQYF. This sequence joins TRBV7-2 and TRBJ2-7; absent DNA, TCRdb's TRBD1 call cannot be checked. The CDR3 runs 14 residues. Germline loops: CDR1 SGHTA, CDR2 FQGNSA.

The rearrangement links TRBV20-1 to TRBJ2-1; without DNA, the TCRdb call of TRBD1 cannot be checked. The CDR3 spans 14 residues. The germline V gene has CDR1 DFQATT and CDR2 SNEGSKA (reference sequence). This CDR3 is CSARERDHIRDKFF.

V usage is TRBV2 and J usage is TRBJ2-7. The germline CDR1 and CDR2 sequences are SNHLY and FYNNEI. This CDR3 spans 12 amino acids. The CDR3 sequence: CASRLSLYEQYF.

This chain joins TRBV29-1 and TRBJ2-1; TCRdb indicates TRBD2, and absent DNA this call remains unverified. The CDR3 consists of 14 residues. CDR1 is SQVTM, CDR2 ANQGSEA, per germline. This CDR3 is CSANRGPLYNEQFF.

The CDR3: CSALHSMNTEAFF. V is TRBV20-1 and J is TRBJ1-1. The CDR3 extends over 13 amino acids. Per germline, CDR1 DFQATT and CDR2 SNEGSKA (reference sequence).

This sequence joins TRBV20-1 and TRBJ1-2; there is no DNA to check the TCRdb D call of TRBD1. CDR3 length equals 15 residues. Germline V gene data show CDR1 as DFQATT and CDR2 as SNEGSKA (reference sequence). The CDR3 spells CSARGGRGRSYGYTF.

This clonotype is medium-sized by frequency. The chain recombines TRBV28 with TRBJ1-5; the TCRdb call, TRBD1, lacks DNA for checking. This CDR3 region has 14 residues. Germline lookup yields CDR1 MDHEN and CDR2 SYDVKM. Here the CDR3 reads CASSFVGKGQPQHF.

This clonotype is classed as large (0.1 to 1%) by frequency. V gene TRBV28 combines with J gene TRBJ2-1. The germline V gene has CDR1 MDHEN and CDR2 SYDVKM. The CDR3 runs 13 residues. The CDR3 here is CASSLRTTNEQFF.

This clonotype is called medium-sized based on its frequency. The chain employs TRBV28 and TRBJ1-5. The CDR3 consists of 12 residues. Germline lookup yields CDR1 MDHEN and CDR2 SYDVKM. CDR3 sequence reads: CATTFGNQPQHF.

By frequency, this clonotype is medium-sized (0.01 to 0.1%). The chain couples TRBV28 to TRBJ1-2. CDR3 length equals 11 residues. Germline CDR1 reads MDHEN; CDR2 reads SYDVKM. CDR3 in amino acids: CASSYGYGYTF.

This chain's CDR3 is CASSLGPGNQETQYF. The chain recombines TRBV5-4 with TRBJ2-5. There are 15 residues in the CDR3. The V gene's germline CDR1 is SGHNT and CDR2 YYREEE (reference sequence).

By frequency, this clonotype is medium-sized. The V and J genes are TRBV4-2 and TRBJ2-1; TCRdb's D gene call, TRBD2, goes unchecked for lack of DNA. The CDR3 is 17 amino acids. Germline V gene data show CDR1 as LGHNA and CDR2 as YNFKEQ. CDR3 loop: CASSQDFGSVAENEQFF.

This clonotype ranks as medium-sized in terms of frequency. The chain joins TRBV6-2 or TRBV6-3 to TRBJ2-7; without DNA, the TCRdb call of TRBD2 cannot be checked. The CDR3 consists of 13 residues. Germline CDR1 reads MNHEY; CDR2 reads SVGEGT. This CDR3 is CASRPGTELEQYF.

This clonotype is labeled medium-sized based on frequency. The chain couples TRBV5-1 to TRBJ2-7; TCRdb picks TRBD1, but there is no DNA to check that call. This CDR3 has 15 amino acids. Germline loops: CDR1 SGHRS, CDR2 YFSETQ. The CDR3 is CASSLQTGSSYEQYF.

This chain links TRBV29-1 with TRBJ2-3; TCRdb lists TRBD2, though no DNA is available to test this call. This CDR3 is built from 16 residues. Germline-derived CDR1 and CDR2 are SQVTM and ANQGSEA. CDR3 amino acids: CSVEGGTSGYTDTQYF.

This clonotype is deemed medium-sized by its frequency. J is TRBJ1-5 and V is TRBV4-2. CDR3 length: 14 amino acids. CDR1 and CDR2 from the germline V gene are LGHNA and YNFKEQ. The chain's CDR3 is CASSQVTDNQPQHF.

This clonotype shows up as medium-sized by frequency. Here the CDR3 reads CASSQDWTGSTGELFF. The chain couples TRBV4-2 to TRBJ2-2; TCRdb returns TRBD1, unconfirmable since there is no DNA. The CDR3 has 16 amino acids. Per germline, CDR1 LGHNA and CDR2 YNFKEQ.